The present entry profiles one TCR beta chain with its context. In the source study's methods: Counts of nucleated cells, estimated from reference gene primer amplification, were obtained. Clones were read by immunoSEQ multiplex PCR, and TCRdb kept only the in-frame ones, dropping some. V and J calls and clone size are those listed in that table; D and trimming were worked out from the DNA. The sample contains about 190,000 clones, more than 85% of which appear only once. This sample is part of a study of blood T cell repertoires in COVID-19. Study at large: The cDNA or gDNA used as material had been derived from T cells, B-cell-depleted T cells, or PBMCs.

Germline CDR1 MDHEN, CDR2 SYDVKM. The CDR3 totals 12 residues. The V end was cut by 8 bases, the J end by 4 bases, with 11 bases between. The sample comprised peripheral blood. The TCR was taken from a man aged 30 to 39 with acute or convalescent COVID-19. The rearrangement links TRBV28 to TRBJ2-5; D not certain. The CDR3 region has the DNA TGTGCCAGCCGAGCGAGGAGAGAGACCCAGTACTTC. As protein: CASRARRETQYF.